This TCR beta chain derives from a study of blood T cell repertoires in COVID-19. Study-wide context: In each case, the material was cDNA or gDNA derived from T cells, B-cell-depleted T cells, or PBMCs.

In the authors' methods: Amplification of reference gene primers was used by the study to estimate nucleated cell counts. Sequencing was performed with immunoSEQ multiplex PCR; in TCRdb, only in-frame clones are kept and a portion is missing. The DNA was the basis for D and trimming; V, J and clone size are from that table. The table shows about 460,000 clones, with roughly nine tenths occurring only once. The CDR3 is 15 amino acids. The V gene end was trimmed by 5 bases and the J gene end by 5 bases; junction bases not matched to a gene: 7. The germline V gene has CDR1 SGHTA and CDR2 FQGNSA. Only one count was recorded for this clone.

The source of this sequence is a woman in her sixties or seventies who had recovered from COVID-19. Material: PBMCs or T cells enriched from blood (not recorded which). The chain has TRBV7-2 and TRBJ1-5; TRBD1 agrees at 9 bases. CDR3: CASSIGQGTYQPQHF. The CDR3 DNA follows: TGTGCCAGCAGCATCGGACAGGGGACCTATCAGCCCCAGCATTTT.